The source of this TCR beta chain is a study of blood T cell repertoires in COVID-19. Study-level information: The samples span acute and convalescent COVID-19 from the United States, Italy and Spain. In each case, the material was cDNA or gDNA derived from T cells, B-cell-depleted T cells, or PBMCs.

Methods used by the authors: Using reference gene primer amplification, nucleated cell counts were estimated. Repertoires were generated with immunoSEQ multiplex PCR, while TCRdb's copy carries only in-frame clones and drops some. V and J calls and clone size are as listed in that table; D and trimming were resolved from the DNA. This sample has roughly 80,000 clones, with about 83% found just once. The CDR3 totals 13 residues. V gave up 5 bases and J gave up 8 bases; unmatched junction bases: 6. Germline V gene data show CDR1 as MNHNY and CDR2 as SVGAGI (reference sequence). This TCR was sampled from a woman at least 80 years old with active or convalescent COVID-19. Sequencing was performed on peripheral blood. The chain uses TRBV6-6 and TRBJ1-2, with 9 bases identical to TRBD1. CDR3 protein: CASSDGTGRGYTF. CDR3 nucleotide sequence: TGTGCCAGCAGTGACGGGACAGGGCGGGGCTACACCTTC.